These 13 T cell receptor beta chains were all obtained from the same sample, sequenced in a study of PD-L1 blockade in urothelial cancer (dated by TCRdb to about 2017). The time point label on this specimen signifies: pretreatment peripheral blood. Library preparation was by the immunoSEQ multiplex PCR assay. In TCRdb, the immuneACCESS table is reduced to in-frame sequences with V and J assigned. These tables do not hold every clone; where another copy was compared, an unresolved V gene accounts for under half, and the others remain unexplained. The sample includes 45,000 to 50,000 clones, with roughly four fifths observed a single time. The top ten constitute more than 1.5% of the sample. This specimen was PBMCs, taken around atezolizumab (anti-PD-L1) treatment. These receptors originate from a man aged 50-60 years with urothelial cancer.

The genes are TRBV5-1 and TRBJ2-1; 10 positions agree with TRBD1. J lost 7 bases, V lost 0 bases, and 1 base had no gene match. CDR1 SGHRS and CDR2 YFSETQ come from the germline V gene. The CDR3 length is 14 residues. The DNA for the CDR3 is TGCGCCAGCAGCTTGGGACAGGGGGCAAATGAGCAGTTCTTC. Translating it yields CASSLGQGANEQFF.

The chain employs TRBV5-6 and TRBJ1-3; D gene ambiguous. V gave up 4 bases and J gave up 0 bases, with 11 bases separating them. The CDR3 spans 15 residues. Germline values: CDR1 SGHDT, CDR2 YYEEEE. CDR3 sequence reads: CASSLTLFSGNTIYF. In nucleotides, the CDR3 is TGTGCCAGCAGCCTGACACTTTTCTCTGGAAACACCATATATTTT.

This sequence joins TRBV10-1 and TRBJ2-7, with 9 bases that match TRBD1. Germline V gives CDR1 WNHNN, CDR2 SYGVQD (reference sequence). Unmatched junction bases numbered 7, after V lost 6 bases and J lost 4 bases. The length of the CDR3 is 14 residues. The CDR3 nucleotides are TGCGCCAGCAGGGTTAAACAGGGGGCATACGAGCAGTACGTC. It translates to CASRVKQGAYEQYV.

This clone was found once. The genes are TRBV7-2 and TRBJ1-1; 7 nucleotides line up with TRBD1. Germline V CDR1 and CDR2: SGHTA, FQGNSA. V lost 5 bases, J lost 1 base, and 1 base stayed unmatched. There are 13 residues in the CDR3. This chain's CDR3 is CASSRQGNTEAFF. The CDR3 bases are TGTGCCAGCAGCCGACAGGGGAACACTGAAGCTTTCTTT.

The chain carries TRBV19 and TRBJ1-2; D unclear. This CDR3 is 13 amino acids long. Germline V gene lookup returns CDR1 LNHDA and CDR2 SQIVND (reference sequence). Trimming removed 6 bases at V and 5 bases at J, with 13 bases between. CDR3 sequence reads: CASSIEKYYGYTF. The CDR3, as DNA: TGTGCCAGTAGCATTGAGAAGTATTATGGCTACACCTTC. The entire variable domain, with the rest obtained from reference TRBV19 and TRBJ1-2, is as follows: DGGITQSPKYLFRKEGQNVTLSCEQNLNHDAMYWYRQDPGQGLRLIYYSQIVNDFQKGDIAEGYSVSREKKESFPLTVTSAQKNPTAFYLCASSIEKYYGYTFGSGTRLTVV.

The J gene is TRBJ2-7, the V gene TRBV27; D uncertain. CDR1 MNHEY and CDR2 SMNVEV come from the germline V gene (reference sequence). The CDR3 runs to 14 residues. With 4 bases removed from V and 1 base from J, the gap between germline ends came to 11 bases. As DNA, the CDR3 is TGTGCCAGCAGTTCGGAGAGGTTATCCTACGAGCAGTACTTC. Its translation is CASSSERLSYEQYF.

Only a few counts were recorded for this clone. The CDR3 DNA is TGTGCTAGTGGTCCCGGACAGGGTGGGAGGAATGAGCAGTTCTTC. Translated: CASGPGQGGRNEQFF. The chain recombines TRBV12-5 with TRBJ2-1; 8 bases are a match to TRBD1. The CDR3 has 15 residues. Germline V lookup: CDR1 LGHNT, CDR2 FRNRAP. V was clipped by 5 bases and J by 7 bases; unmatched bases: 10.

This clone was found a few times. The chain has TRBV28 and TRBJ1-2; D perhaps matches TRBD1 (5 bases). The CDR3 is 13 amino acids. Germline CDR1 is MDHEN and CDR2 is SYDVKM. V lost 3 bases and J 4 bases, leaving 9 bases between the germline ends. The CDR3, as DNA: TGTGCCAGCAGTTTTAGGGGAAGCTATGGCTACACCTTC. Translated: CASSFRGSYGYTF.

CDR3 in amino acids: CASRGSMNTEAFF. CDR3 in DNA: TGTGCCTCCCGGGGATCCATGAACACTGAAGCTTTCTTT. V and J are TRBV28 and TRBJ1-1, with no clear D. The ends were cut back, 11 bases at V and 0 bases at J, with 13 bases in the middle. This CDR3 spans 13 amino acids. Germline CDR1 MDHEN, CDR2 SYDVKM.

The CDR3 DNA reads TGTGCCTGGAGTTCACGGGGGGCCTATGGCTACACCTTC. It is translated as CAWSSRGAYGYTF. V and J are TRBV30 and TRBJ1-2; weak D call: TRBD1 (6 bases). Between the trimmed V and J ends, which lost 2 bases and 4 bases, there was a span of 11 bases. CDR3 size: 13 residues. CDR1 and CDR2 (germline): GTSNPN, SVGIG (reference sequence). Full variable domain (remainder filled in from reference TRBV30 and TRBJ1-2): SQTIHQWPATLVQPVGSPLSLECTVEGTSNPNLYWYRQAAGRGLQLLFYSVGIGQISSEVPQNLSASRPQDRQFILSSKKLLLSDSGFYLCAWSSRGAYGYTFGSGTRLTVV.

This chain links TRBV29-1 with TRBJ2-5, with D unresolved. The V gene's germline CDR1 is SQVTM and CDR2 ANQGSEA. Trimming pared 8 bases from V and 4 bases from J, leaving 17 bases between. The CDR3 runs to 13 residues. In nucleotides, the CDR3 is TGCAGCTTCCTGAAAACCGGGTCAGAGACCCAGTACTTC. Its translation is CSFLKTGSETQYF.

This chain links TRBV30 with TRBJ1-1; D is unresolved. Germline-derived CDR1 and CDR2 are GTSNPN and SVGIG (reference sequence). With 3 bases removed from V and 0 bases from J, the gap between germline ends came to 8 bases. The CDR3 is 13 residues long. CDR3 amino acids: CAWRITMNTEAFF. The CDR3 DNA reads TGTGCCTGGAGAATAACAATGAACACTGAAGCTTTCTTT.

This chain uses TRBV5-1 with TRBJ2-7; D might be TRBD2 (6 bases). Germline CDR1 and CDR2: SGHRS and YFSETQ. CDR3 length: 14 residues. V was cut by 0 bases and J by 0 bases, with 7 bases left in between. The chain's CDR3 is CASSLDGSSYEQYF. CDR3 nucleotides: TGCGCCAGCAGCTTGGACGGGAGCTCCTACGAGCAGTACTTC.